One and the same sample provided the 20 T cell receptor beta chains below, sequenced in a study of blood T cell repertoires in COVID-19. This table comes from immunoSEQ multiplex PCR, and its TCRdb copy is limited to in-frame clones, with some not included. The sample lists 200,000 to 250,000 clones, roughly 80% seen once, with about 4.8% in the top ten. The sample taken for sequencing was PBMCs or T cells enriched from blood (not recorded which). The receptors were sampled from a woman between 50 and 59 years old who had been exposed to COVID-19.

The J gene is TRBJ2-5, the V gene TRBV7-9; 9 bases agree with TRBD2. The CDR3 length is 16 residues. Germline CDR1 SEHNR, CDR2 FQNEAQ (reference sequence). V was pared by 1 base and J by 2 bases, with 5 bases of the junction left unmatched. CDR3 loop: CASSLGLAERQETQYF. In DNA form, the CDR3 reads TGTGCCAGCAGCTTAGGACTAGCGGAAAGACAAGAGACCCAGTACTTC.

The chain is built from TRBV7-8 and TRBJ1-3; no reliable D call. This CDR3 has 18 residues. V lost 1 base and J lost 0, with 16 bases in between. Germline CDR1 and CDR2: SGHVS and FQNEAQ. CDR3: CASSLGVAGSISGNTIYF. In DNA form, the CDR3 reads TGTGCCAGCAGCTTAGGAGTTGCGGGTTCTATCTCTGGAAACACCATATATTTT. Full variable domain (rest looked up from reference TRBV7-8 and TRBJ1-3): GAGVSQSPRYKVAKRGQDVALRCDPISGHVSLFWYQQALGQGPEFLTYFQNEAQLDKSGLPSDRFFAERPEGSVSTLKIQRTQQEDSAVYLCASSLGVAGSISGNTIYFGEGSWLTVV.

The V call is TRBV25-1, the J call TRBJ2-5; D gene ambiguous. Looked up from germline, CDR1 is MGHDK and CDR2 is SYGVNS. The CDR3 is made up of 15 amino acids. Trimming cost V 1 base and J 3 bases, with 12 bases left between them. CDR3 protein: CASSESIGSEETQYF. In DNA, the CDR3 is TGTGCCAGCAGTGAATCTATCGGGTCTGAAGAGACCCAGTACTTC.

The chain joins TRBV28 to TRBJ2-1, with 14 nucleotides matching TRBD2. Germline trimming cut 5 bases from V and 9 bases from J; bases unmatched to any gene: 6. The CDR3 length is 15 residues. Germline V gene sequence: CDR1 MDHEN, CDR2 SYDVKM. The CDR3 loop is CASSRLAGGQGEQFF. CDR3 DNA: TGTGCCAGCAGTAGACTAGCGGGGGGGCAGGGTGAGCAGTTCTTC.

The chain employs TRBV7-2 and TRBJ2-2; TRBD2 matches at 10 bases. This CDR3 is 18 amino acids long. V shed 2 bases and J 0 bases; nucleotides not matched to a gene: 6. Germline values: CDR1 SGHTA, CDR2 FQGNSA. CDR3 sequence: CASSLKPAGGSNTGELFF. CDR3 in DNA: TGTGCCAGCAGCTTAAAGCCAGCGGGGGGGTCGAACACCGGGGAGCTGTTTTTT.

The gene calls are TRBV2 and TRBJ1-5; D gene ambiguous. The V gene lost 3 bases and the J gene lost 5 bases, with 11 bases spanning the gap. The CDR3 is made up of 14 amino acids. CDR1 and CDR2 (germline): SNHLY, FYNNEI. The CDR3 DNA is TGTGCCAGCAGTGAGCCGGGAAGGCATCAGCCCCAGCATTTT. Protein product: CASSEPGRHQPQHF.

The V gene is TRBV3-1 (or the pseudogene TRBV3-2), the J gene TRBJ2-2, with D maybe TRBD2 (6 bases). CDR1 is LGHDT, CDR2 YNNKEL, per germline (reference sequence). There are 15 residues in the CDR3. V gave up 4 bases and J gave up 4 bases, with 13 bases separating them. CDR3 DNA sequence: TGTGCCAGCAGCCCTATGGGGGGAATCACCGGGGAGCTGTTTTTT. Residues: CASSPMGGITGELFF.

This rearrangement joins TRBV5-1 to TRBJ2-6; a possible D gene is TRBD2 (5 bases). V lost 0 bases to trimming and J lost 2 bases, with 6 bases between them. Germline V CDR1 and CDR2: SGHRS, YFSETQ. The CDR3 is 15 residues long. CDR3 region: CASSLAGTGANVLTF. As DNA, the CDR3 is TGCGCCAGCAGCTTGGCCGGGACTGGGGCCAACGTCCTGACTTTC.

This clone was recorded only once. The chain uses TRBV14 and TRBJ2-1; TRBD1 agrees at 7 bases. V gave up 3 bases and J gave up 8 bases; unmatched junction bases: 13. Germline-derived CDR1 and CDR2 are SGHDN and FVKESK. The CDR3 loop spans 16 amino acids. The CDR3 protein is CASSHFTGENPDEQFF. In nucleotides, the CDR3 is TGTGCCAGCAGCCATTTTACAGGGGAGAATCCAGATGAGCAGTTCTTC.

The chain combines TRBV2 with TRBJ2-7, with a tentative D call TRBD2 (5 bases). The CDR3 runs 15 residues. CDR1 SNHLY and CDR2 FYNNEI come from the germline V gene. V gave up 4 bases and J gave up 0 bases, with 13 bases separating them. CDR3 residues: CASSVSAMSSYEQYF. The CDR3 DNA follows: TGTGCCAGCAGTGTTAGCGCCATGAGCTCCTACGAGCAGTACTTC. The whole variable domain, filled in from reference TRBV2 and TRBJ2-7, reads EPEVTQTPSHQVTQMGQEVILRCVPISNHLYFYWYRQILGQKVEFLVSFYNNEISEKSEIFDDQFSVERPDGSNFTLKIRSTKLEDSAMYFCASSVSAMSSYEQYFGPGTRLTVT.

The chain uses TRBV28 and TRBJ2-5; 8 bases align to TRBD1. Trimming removed 5 bases from V and 5 bases from J; junction bases left unmatched: 4. Germline assignment: CDR1 MDHEN and CDR2 SYDVKM. The CDR3 consists of 13 residues. This CDR3 is CASSPGGWETQYF. The CDR3 DNA is TGTGCCAGCAGTCCAGGGGGCTGGGAGACCCAGTACTTC.

The genes are TRBV24-1 and TRBJ2-7; 9 bases fit TRBD1. Trimming took 4 bases from V and 5 from J; bases not matched to a gene: 8. CDR1 and CDR2 from the germline V gene are KGHDR and SFDVKD. CDR3 size: 15 residues. The CDR3 reads CATSEPGTGINEQYF. The CDR3 DNA reads as TGTGCCACCAGTGAACCCGGGACAGGGATCAACGAGCAGTACTTC.

The chain carries TRBV6-5 and TRBJ2-2, with 9 bases identical to TRBD1. Losses at the gene ends were 6 bases for V and 4 bases for J; bases not matched to a gene: 3. This CDR3 region has 14 residues. The germline V gene encodes CDR1 MNHEY and CDR2 SVGAGI. In nucleotides, the CDR3 is TGTGCCAGCAGCTGGACAGGGGTCACCGGGGAGCTGTTTTTT. Encoded protein: CASSWTGVTGELFF.

The rearrangement joins TRBV19 to TRBJ1-2; 8 nucleotides agree with TRBD1. Germline CDR1 and CDR2: LNHDA and SQIVND (reference sequence). Trimming removed 5 bases from V and 0 bases from J; junction bases left unmatched: 5. The CDR3 is 15 residues long. CDR3 loop: CASSFGQGANYGYTF. The DNA for the CDR3 is TGTGCCAGTAGTTTCGGACAGGGCGCTAACTATGGCTACACCTTC.

The chain has TRBV5-4 and TRBJ2-3; TRBD2 aligns across 12 bases. V trimming: 1 base; J trimming: 5 bases; junction bases outside the gene matches: 8. The CDR3 is 17 amino acids. The germline V gene encodes CDR1 SGHNT and CDR2 YYREEE (reference sequence). CDR3 sequence reads: CASSLRLAGAGVDTQYF. The CDR3 DNA reads as TGTGCCAGCAGCTTGAGACTAGCGGGGGCCGGGGTAGATACGCAGTATTTT.

V gene TRBV14 combines with J gene TRBJ1-1, with TRBD1 identical over 8 bases. The CDR3 covers 14 residues. The germline gives CDR1 SGHDN, CDR2 FVKESK. The ends lost 3 bases at V and 4 bases at J; junction bases unmatched: 4. The CDR3 DNA reads as TGTGCCAGCAGCCACTTCACAGGGGGCACTGAAGCTTTCTTT. Translation: CASSHFTGGTEAFF.

The chain joins TRBV2 to TRBJ1-2, with 10 bases identical to TRBD1. The CDR3 length is 17 residues. Germline CDR1 SNHLY, CDR2 FYNNEI. V shed 4 bases, J shed 3 bases, and the junction held 11 bases outside the gene matches. The CDR3 loop reads CASSVLRDRGHDYGYTF. CDR3 DNA: TGTGCCAGCAGTGTTCTCCGGGACAGGGGACATGACTATGGCTACACCTTC.

This clone was picked up many times. The gene calls are TRBV2 and TRBJ2-7; weak D call: TRBD1 (7 bases). CDR1 and CDR2 from the germline V gene are SNHLY and FYNNEI. V was trimmed by 7 bases and J by 3 bases, leaving 16 bases between them. This CDR3 region has 14 residues. Written as DNA, the CDR3 is TGTGCCAGCACCAGGGGGGCAGCAGGCTACGAGCAGTACTTC. Its protein is CASTRGAAGYEQYF.

CDR3 sequence: CASSLGVGELFF. The CDR3 DNA follows: TGTGCCAGCAGCTTGGGCGTCGGGGAGCTGTTTTTT. This chain connects TRBV11-1 to TRBJ2-2; D remains ambiguous. Germline V gene sequence: CDR1 SGHAT, CDR2 FQDESV (reference sequence). The ends were cut back, 3 bases at V and 7 bases at J, with 6 bases in the middle. The CDR3 runs 12 residues.

The chain is built from TRBV7-8 and TRBJ2-7; perhaps TRBD1 as D (5 bases). The germline V gene has CDR1 SGHVS and CDR2 FQNEAQ. The CDR3 contains 14 residues. With 5 bases removed from V and 2 bases from J, the gap between germline ends came to 13 bases. The CDR3 is CASSPRQRPYEQYF. CDR3 DNA sequence: TGTGCCAGCAGCCCGCGACAGCGACCCTACGAGCAGTACTTC.